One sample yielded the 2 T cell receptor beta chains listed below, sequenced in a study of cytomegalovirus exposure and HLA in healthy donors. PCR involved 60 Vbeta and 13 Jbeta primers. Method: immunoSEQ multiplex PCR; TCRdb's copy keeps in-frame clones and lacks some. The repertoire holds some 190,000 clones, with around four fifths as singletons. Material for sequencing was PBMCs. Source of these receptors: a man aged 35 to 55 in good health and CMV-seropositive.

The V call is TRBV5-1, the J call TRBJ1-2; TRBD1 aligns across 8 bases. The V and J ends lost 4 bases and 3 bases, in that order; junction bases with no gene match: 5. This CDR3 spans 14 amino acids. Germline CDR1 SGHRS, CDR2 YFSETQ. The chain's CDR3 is CASSDAGGDYGYTF. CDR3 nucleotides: TGCGCCAGCAGCGACGCAGGGGGCGACTATGGCTACACCTTC.

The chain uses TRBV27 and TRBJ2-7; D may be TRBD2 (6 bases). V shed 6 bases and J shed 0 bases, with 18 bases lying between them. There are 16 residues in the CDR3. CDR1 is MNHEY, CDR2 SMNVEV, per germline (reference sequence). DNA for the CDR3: TGTGCCAGCAGATCGGGGATAGCGGCTTACTCCTACGAGCAGTACTTC. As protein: CASRSGIAAYSYEQYF.